Here is one T cell receptor beta chain with its context. Its target is not known. There are 16 residues in the CDR3. The V end was cut by 3 bases, the J end by 1 base, with 12 bases between. Germline-derived CDR1 and CDR2 are LNHDA and SQIVND (reference sequence). The record originates from a study of graft-versus-host responses after intestinal transplantation. Study-wide context: Each transplant was multivisceral, liver-intestinal, or isolated intestinal. For two to three years after anti-thymocyte globulin induction, all recipients took tacrolimus and steroids. Study conclusions and caveats: An association linked early post-transplant HvG declines with peak circulating GvH clone levels. Individuals who had graft-donor T cell macrochimerism had allografts that showed high graft-versus-host to host-versus-graft clonal ratios.

This table comes from immunoSEQ multiplex PCR, and its TCRdb copy is limited to in-frame clones, with some not included. The sample carries about 110,000 clones, 80% to 90% recorded once. This chain links TRBV19 with TRBJ2-2, with TRBD1 as a possible D gene (6 bases). This receptor was identified in a human donor who was the organ donor for an intestinal transplant. Sequences were derived from unstimulated CD4+ T cells sorted from spleen or lymph node cells, sampled before transplant. As DNA, the CDR3 is TGTGCCAGTAGTATCCCCCAGACAGGGAACACCGGGGAGCTGTTTTTT. It yields the protein CASSIPQTGNTGELFF.